The present T cell receptor beta chain was sequenced within a study of cytomegalovirus exposure and HLA in healthy donors. V lost 3 bases, J lost 1 base, and 7 bases lay in between. CDR3 length: 13 residues. CDR1 and CDR2 (germline): LNHDA, SQIVND (reference sequence). Primers for the PCR totalled 60 Vbeta and 13 Jbeta. Repertoires were generated with immunoSEQ multiplex PCR, while TCRdb's copy carries only in-frame clones and drops some. The data hold about 260,000 clones, with 84% observed a single time. The receptor was isolated from a woman in her forties in good health and CMV-seropositive. The V and J genes are TRBV19 and TRBJ2-7; D is uncertain. Sequencing was done on a sample of PBMCs. CDR3 region: CASSMELSYEQYF. The DNA for the CDR3 is TGTGCCAGTAGTATGGAGCTTTCCTACGAGCAGTACTTC.